The 23 T cell receptor beta chains below were found in one sample sequenced in a study of T cells in localized non-small cell lung cancer. Here immunoSEQ multiplex PCR was the method, and the copy in TCRdb shows in-frame clones only, minus some. The sample shows 70,000 to 95,000 clones, roughly 90% of them seen only once. This specimen consisted of PBMCs, obtained before any cancer treatment. The receptors originated from a woman aged 35 to 70 with stage II squamous cell lung carcinoma.

The V gene is TRBV19, the J gene TRBJ1-2, with 7 bases fitting TRBD1. Per germline, CDR1 LNHDA and CDR2 SQIVND (reference sequence). After removal of 3 bases from V and 2 bases from J, the junction contained 6 bases not matched to a gene. This CDR3 has 15 residues. This chain's CDR3 is CASSIRQGRNYGYTF. CDR3 nucleotides: TGTGCCAGTAGTATTCGACAGGGCCGGAACTATGGCTACACCTTC.

The V and J genes are TRBV27 and TRBJ1-4; tentatively, D is TRBD1 (5 bases). This CDR3 comprises 11 residues. V was pared by 10 bases and J by 12 bases, with 15 bases between. CDR1 and CDR2 (germline): MNHEY, SMNVEV (reference sequence). CDR3 region: CATRRGGELFF. The DNA of the CDR3 is TGTGCCACTCGCCGCGGGGGGGAACTGTTTTTT.

The chain combines TRBV5-4 with TRBJ2-2, with D hard to call. This CDR3 is built from 12 residues. Germline CDR1 SGHNT, CDR2 YYREEE (reference sequence). V lost 2 bases and J 4 bases, leaving 3 bases between the germline ends. CDR3 sequence reads: CASSFPTGELFF. As DNA, the CDR3 is TGTGCCAGCAGCTTCCCCACCGGGGAGCTGTTTTTT.

This clone came up many times. The chain is built from TRBV10-3 and TRBJ1-1; weak D call: TRBD1 (6 bases). CDR1 and CDR2 (germline): ENHRY, SYGVKD. There are 14 residues in the CDR3. The ends were cut back, 6 bases at V and 4 bases at J, with 15 bases in the middle. The CDR3, as DNA: TGTGCCATCAGGGGACACACTTCGGTCACTGAAGCTTTCTTT. Its protein product is CAIRGHTSVTEAFF.

The chain recombines TRBV29-1 with TRBJ2-7, with TRBD1 matching over 12 bases. V shed 2 bases, J shed 9 bases, and the junction held 5 bases outside the gene matches. This CDR3 comprises 13 residues. Germline V lookup: CDR1 SQVTM, CDR2 ANQGSEA. CDR3 protein: CSVERDRGQGQYF. In nucleotides, the CDR3 is TGCAGCGTTGAAAGGGACAGGGGGCAGGGGCAGTACTTC.

J is TRBJ1-4 and V is TRBV19; D gene unclear. The CDR3 totals 15 residues. CDR1 and CDR2 from the germline V gene are LNHDA and SQIVND (reference sequence). With 1 base removed from V and 5 bases from J, the gap between germline ends came to 11 bases. DNA for the CDR3: TGTGCCAGTAGTATAGGAGGGCAGTTCAATGAAAAACTGTTTTTT. Its translation is CASSIGGQFNEKLFF. Full variable domain (missing parts from reference TRBV19 and TRBJ1-4): DGGITQSPKYLFRKEGQNVTLSCEQNLNHDAMYWYRQDPGQGLRLIYYSQIVNDFQKGDIAEGYSVSREKKESFPLTVTSAQKNPTAFYLCASSIGGQFNEKLFFGSGTQLSVL.

The chain is built from TRBV5-6 and TRBJ1-6; D possibly corresponds to TRBD1 (5 bases). The CDR3 contains 17 residues. Looked up from germline, CDR1 is SGHDT and CDR2 is YYEEEE. Trimming took off 4 bases at V and 0 bases at J, with 14 bases between the two ends. CDR3 sequence: CASSRGLQSSYNSPLHF. The CDR3 DNA is TGTGCCAGCAGCCGGGGACTCCAGAGCTCCTATAATTCACCCCTCCACTTT.

The CDR3 DNA reads TGCAGCGTTGAAAACTCGAGATGGGGACAGTCCTACAATGAGCAGTTCTTC. It translates to CSVENSRWGQSYNEQFF. The chain is built from TRBV29-1 and TRBJ2-1, with 7 bases fitting TRBD1. This CDR3 spans 17 amino acids. CDR1 and CDR2 (germline): SQVTM, ANQGSEA. Trimming cost V 2 bases and J 1 base; bases outside gene matches: 11.

This clone was detected only once. V is TRBV19 and J is TRBJ1-1; possibly TRBD1 for D (5 bases). Germline V gene data show CDR1 as LNHDA and CDR2 as SQIVND (reference sequence). The CDR3 length is 14 residues. Trimming left V 5 bases short and J 5 bases short, with 15 bases between. CDR3 region: CASSSPREGTEAFF. CDR3 in DNA: TGTGCCAGTAGTTCCCCCAGGGAGGGGACTGAAGCTTTCTTT.

The genes are TRBV2 and TRBJ1-5, with TRBD1 as a possible D gene (5 bases). This CDR3 spans 15 amino acids. CDR1 and CDR2 (germline): SNHLY, FYNNEI. V lost 5 bases and J lost 4, with 15 bases in between. The CDR3: CASSPRDSENQPQHF. CDR3 nucleotide sequence: TGTGCCAGCAGTCCACGCGACAGTGAGAATCAGCCCCAGCATTTT.

This sequence joins TRBV6-1 and TRBJ1-5; unclear D gene. Germline lookup yields CDR1 MNHNS and CDR2 SASEGT. CDR3 length equals 15 residues. Trimming removed 8 bases at V and 0 bases at J, with 14 bases between. The CDR3 region is CASAEAGGSNQPQHF. The CDR3 DNA reads TGTGCCAGCGCCGAGGCCGGAGGTAGCAATCAGCCCCAGCATTTT.

This clone was recorded once. The chain uses TRBV5-7 and TRBJ2-1; no clear D. TRBV5-7 is treated as an ORF (open reading frame) with a function not yet certain. V was cut by 2 bases and J by 16 bases, with 7 bases left in between. CDR3 length: 9 amino acids. The chain's CDR3 is CASSLSVFF. CDR3 bases: TGTGCCAGCAGCTTATCCGTTTTCTTC.

The CDR3 DNA sequence: TGCGCCAGCAGCTTTATGGATTTCTACAATGAGCAGTTCTTC. It codes for CASSFMDFYNEQFF. This chain uses TRBV5-1 with TRBJ2-1, with D hard to call. V lost 2 bases to trimming and J lost 3 bases, with 9 bases between them. Germline CDR1 and CDR2: SGHRS and YFSETQ. This CDR3 contains 14 residues.

The chain uses TRBV25-1 and TRBJ1-1; D unclear. CDR3 length: 14 residues. The V end was cut by 7 bases, the J end by 3 bases, with 15 bases between. Germline-derived CDR1 and CDR2 are MGHDK and SYGVNS. Written as DNA, the CDR3 is TGTGCCAGCAAAAGTTTAAGTGATCACACTGAAGCTTTCTTT. Protein sequence: CASKSLSDHTEAFF. Combining the CDR3 with reference TRBV25-1 and TRBJ1-1 gives the whole variable domain EADIYQTPRYLVIGTGKKITLECSQTMGHDKMYWYQQDPGMELHLIHYSYGVNSTEKGDLSSESTVSRIRTEHFPLTLESARPSHTSQYLCASKSLSDHTEAFFGQGTRLTVV.

This clone was counted only a few times. The chain has TRBV5-1 and TRBJ2-5, with D perhaps assigned TRBD1 or TRBD2 (5 bases each). V lost 0 bases, J lost 0 bases, and 12 bases lay in between. The CDR3 is 16 amino acids. From germline, CDR1 is SGHRS and CDR2 YFSETQ. CDR3: CASSLGQGEYQETQYF. The DNA for the CDR3 is TGCGCCAGCAGCTTGGGGCAGGGAGAGTACCAAGAGACCCAGTACTTC.

The V gene is TRBV6-5, the J gene TRBJ1-6, with D maybe TRBD1 (5 bases). V lost 0 bases and J lost 14, with 11 bases in between. The V gene's germline CDR1 is MNHEY and CDR2 SVGAGI. The length of the CDR3 is 13 residues. DNA for the CDR3: TGTGCCAGCAGTTACTCGACTCGGGGCACCCTCCACTTT. Amino acid sequence: CASSYSTRGTLHF.

The chain uses TRBV30 and TRBJ1-1; D is uncertain. This CDR3 contains 11 residues. Trimming left V 7 bases short and J 6 bases short, with 12 bases between. The V gene's germline CDR1 is GTSNPN and CDR2 SVGIG (reference sequence). CDR3 DNA: TGTGCCTCGGCCGCGGCCCCTGAAGCTTTCTTT. This encodes CASAAAPEAFF.

The V and J genes are TRBV7-8 and TRBJ1-4; 10 nucleotides agree with TRBD1. The germline gives CDR1 SGHVS, CDR2 FQNEAQ. Losses at the gene ends were 1 base for V and 7 bases for J; bases not matched to a gene: 9. The CDR3 runs 17 residues. The CDR3 region is CASSLGDRGRDSEKLFF. CDR3 bases: TGTGCCAGCAGCTTAGGCGACAGGGGGCGCGATAGTGAAAAACTGTTTTTT.

The chain is built from TRBV2 and TRBJ1-2, with D perhaps matching TRBD1 (5 bases). CDR3 length equals 11 residues. V lost 6 bases, J lost 4 bases, and 6 bases lay in between. CDR1 is SNHLY and CDR2 is FYNNEI in the germline V gene. The CDR3 sequence: CASRDTYGYTF. CDR3 DNA: TGTGCCAGCAGGGACACCTATGGCTACACCTTC.

The chain is built from TRBV6-5 and TRBJ1-2, with D perhaps matching TRBD1 (6 bases). V dropped 2 bases and J dropped 5 bases, with 12 bases sitting between them. This CDR3 is 14 amino acids long. Germline V lookup: CDR1 MNHEY, CDR2 SVGAGI. The CDR3, as DNA: TGTGCCAGCAGTTACCAAGGGGGGCGGTATGGCTACACCTTC. Protein product: CASSYQGGRYGYTF.

This chain connects TRBV9 to TRBJ1-2; no clear D. Trimming removed 4 bases at V and 7 bases at J, with 11 bases between. Germline V CDR1 and CDR2: SGDLS, YYNGEE. The CDR3 length is 12 residues. The CDR3 nucleotides are TGTGCCAGCAGCCCGACCCGGGCTGGCTACACCTTC. This translates into CASSPTRAGYTF.

The V call is TRBV7-9, the J call TRBJ2-1, with 9 bases identical to TRBD1. The CDR3 extends over 15 amino acids. Looked up from germline, CDR1 is SEHNR and CDR2 is FQNEAQ (reference sequence). V lost 5 bases to trimming and J lost 7 bases; unmatched junction nucleotides: 9. DNA of the CDR3: TGTGCCAGCAGCCCACAACAGGACAGGGGTAATGAGCAGTTCTTC. Encoded protein: CASSPQQDRGNEQFF. Supplemented by reference TRBV7-9 and TRBJ2-1, the full variable domain reads DTGVSQNPRHKITKRGQNVTFRCDPISEHNRLYWYRQTLGQGPEFLTYFQNEAQLEKSRLLSDRFSAERPKGSFSTLEIQRTEQGDSAMYLCASSPQQDRGNEQFFGPGTRLTVL.

This rearrangement joins TRBV18 to TRBJ2-7; 9 bases match TRBD2. Germline V gene lookup returns CDR1 KGHSH and CDR2 LQKENI. The CDR3 runs to 15 residues. Trimming took 1 base from V and 4 from J; bases not matched to a gene: 5. The CDR3 bases are TGTGCCAGCTCACCACTTAGCGGGAGAGAATACGAGCAGTACTTC. This translates into CASSPLSGREYEQYF. Full variable domain (outside the CDR3, taken from reference TRBV18 and TRBJ2-7): NAGVMQNPRHLVRRRGQEARLRCSPMKGHSHVYWYRQLPEEGLKFMVYLQKENIIDESGMPKERFSAEFPKEGPSILRIQQVVRGDSAAYFCASSPLSGREYEQYFGPGTRLTVT.